The 14 T cell receptor beta chains reported below all come from one sample, sequenced in a study of blood T cell repertoires in COVID-19. Here immunoSEQ multiplex PCR was the method, and the copy in TCRdb shows in-frame clones only, minus some. This table holds roughly 220,000 clones, about nine tenths found once. Sequencing was done on a sample of peripheral blood. These receptors were taken from a man aged 30-40 years who had recovered from COVID-19.

This chain's CDR3 is CATSRADLGQPNTEAFF. Here the CDR3 DNA reads TGTGCCACCAGCAGAGCGGACCTGGGACAGCCCAACACTGAAGCTTTCTTT. This chain joins TRBV15 and TRBJ1-1; 7 bases are shared with TRBD1. The V segment lost 1 base and the J segment 2 bases; nucleotides outside the gene matches: 10. The CDR3 is made up of 17 amino acids. CDR1 LNHNV and CDR2 YYDKDF come from the germline V gene (reference sequence).

The J gene is TRBJ1-6, the V gene TRBV5-1, with TRBD1 as a possible D gene (5 bases). Germline values: CDR1 SGHRS, CDR2 YFSETQ. This CDR3 is 16 amino acids long. Trimming took 3 bases from V and 3 from J, leaving 13 bases between them. The CDR3 sequence is CASSSLDSNYNSPLHF. The DNA of the CDR3 is TGCGCCAGCAGCTCCCTAGACAGCAACTATAATTCACCCCTCCACTTT.

This chain joins TRBV2 and TRBJ1-2; perhaps TRBD1 as D (5 bases). Per the germline V gene, CDR1 is SNHLY and CDR2 is FYNNEI. The CDR3 has 13 amino acids. Between the trimmed V and J ends, which lost 4 bases and 6 bases, there was a span of 12 bases. The CDR3: CASSVWGSDGYTF. CDR3 DNA sequence: TGTGCCAGCAGTGTTTGGGGCAGTGATGGCTACACCTTC.

The gene calls are TRBV19 and TRBJ2-5; 9 bases fit TRBD1. Germline loops: CDR1 LNHDA, CDR2 SQIVND (reference sequence). This CDR3 is built from 14 residues. V shed 3 bases, J shed 5 bases, and the junction held 4 bases outside the gene matches. The CDR3 loop reads CASSMDRGRETQYF. CDR3 DNA: TGTGCCAGTAGTATGGACAGGGGTCGGGAGACCCAGTACTTC.

This sequence joins TRBV7-2 and TRBJ1-1; no firm D call. The germline V and J ends were trimmed by 1 base and 5 bases, with 5 bases remaining between them. Germline values: CDR1 SGHTA, CDR2 FQGNSA. This CDR3 region has 12 residues. The CDR3 bases are TGTGCCAGCAGCTTAGGGAGGACTGAAGCTTTCTTT. Amino acids: CASSLGRTEAFF.

The chain uses TRBV15 and TRBJ1-1, with TRBD1 identical over 10 bases. In germline, CDR1 is LNHNV, CDR2 YYDKDF (reference sequence). The CDR3 has 16 amino acids. V shed 5 bases and J 4 bases; nucleotides not matched to a gene: 10. For the CDR3, the DNA is TGTGCCACCAGCTGGCCTATGACAGGGGGCACCACTGAAGCTTTCTTT. Protein: CATSWPMTGGTTEAFF.

In DNA form, the CDR3 reads TGTGCCAGCAGCCCTGAGATGAATCAGCCCCAGCATTTT. Its translation: CASSPEMNQPQHF. The genes are TRBV7-2 and TRBJ1-5; D remains ambiguous. The V and J ends lost 5 bases and 4 bases respectively, with 9 bases between them. This CDR3 contains 13 residues. The V gene's germline CDR1 is SGHTA and CDR2 FQGNSA.

V gene TRBV7-9 combines with J gene TRBJ1-5; no clear D. CDR1 is SEHNR and CDR2 is FQNEAQ in the germline V gene (reference sequence). V dropped 7 bases and J dropped 0 bases, with 13 bases sitting between them. The CDR3 extends over 15 amino acids. The CDR3 bases are TGTGCCAGCACCGACGCCAGGTATAGCAATCAGCCCCAGCATTTT. Its protein product is CASTDARYSNQPQHF.

The CDR3 protein is CASSKGRNRGEGMAKNIQYF. The CDR3 DNA follows: TGTGCCAGCAGCAAAGGACGGAACAGGGGTGAGGGTATGGCCAAAAACATTCAGTACTTC. This chain joins TRBV21-1 and TRBJ2-4; the table's TRBD1 call for D was not verified on the DNA. TRBV21-1 represents a pseudogene. This CDR3 region has 20 residues.

The table lists this clone with a count of one. The chain combines TRBV15 with TRBJ2-2; 11 bases line up with TRBD1. With V trimmed by 5 bases and J by 7 bases, 6 bases remained unmatched. Germline CDR1 reads LNHNV; CDR2 reads YYDKDF (reference sequence). There are 15 residues in the CDR3. Here the CDR3 DNA reads TGTGCCACCAGCGGGGGACAGGGGGGAATCGGGGAGCTGTTTTTT. It codes for CATSGGQGGIGELFF.

V usage is TRBV30 and J usage is TRBJ1-6; TRBD1 is a possible D gene (5 bases). Germline V gene lookup returns CDR1 GTSNPN and CDR2 SVGIG (reference sequence). The CDR3 runs to 13 residues. V lost 3 bases and J lost 7, with 10 bases in between. In DNA form, the CDR3 reads TGTGCCTGGAGCGTGGGGGGAAATTCACCCCTCCACTTT. Residues: CAWSVGGNSPLHF.

The chain joins TRBV19 to TRBJ1-3, with unresolved D. There are 13 residues in the CDR3. Trimming removed 8 bases at V and 10 bases at J, with 18 bases between. From germline, CDR1 is LNHDA and CDR2 SQIVND (reference sequence). This CDR3 reads CASQASRVGTIYF. In DNA form, the CDR3 reads TGTGCCAGTCAGGCAAGCCGTGTTGGGACCATATATTTT. Based on the CDR3 plus reference TRBV19 and TRBJ1-3, the full variable domain is DGGITQSPKYLFRKEGQNVTLSCEQNLNHDAMYWYRQDPGQGLRLIYYSQIVNDFQKGDIAEGYSVSREKKESFPLTVTSAQKNPTAFYLCASQASRVGTIYFGEGSWLTVV.

With regard to this clone: The sample has other DNA sequences that encode this CDR3 too. The genes are TRBV12-3 or TRBV12-4 and TRBJ2-2; TRBD2 matches at 7 bases. V lost 11 bases, J lost 3 bases, and 3 bases stayed unmatched. The CDR3 is 12 amino acids. The CDR3 here is CAGGGDTGELFF. The CDR3 DNA follows: TGTGCCGGGGGGGGAGACACCGGGGAGCTGTTTTTT.

This chain joins TRBV19 and TRBJ2-5, with 7 bases fitting TRBD1. The CDR3 contains 15 residues. In germline, CDR1 is LNHDA, CDR2 SQIVND (reference sequence). V dropped 5 bases and J dropped 5; count of bases not matched to a gene: 11. The DNA for the CDR3 is TGTGCCAGTAGTTCGGGACAGACGGCAAGGGAGACCCAGTACTTC. It yields the protein CASSSGQTARETQYF.